Below, 29 T cell receptor beta chains from the same sample are listed, as sequenced in a study of cytomegalovirus exposure and HLA in healthy donors. Use of 60 Vbeta and 13 Jbeta primers characterized the PCR. Generated by immunoSEQ multiplex PCR, the TCRdb table keeps only in-frame clones and is missing some. The sample includes 100,000 to 150,000 clones, 55% to 75% seen only once; the top ten take more than 3%. Material for sequencing was PBMCs. These receptor sequences come from a man in his thirties or forties in good health and CMV-seronegative.

J is TRBJ2-5 and V is TRBV27, with 9 bases aligning to TRBD2. This CDR3 spans 15 amino acids. Trimming removed 1 base from V and 4 bases from J; junction bases left unmatched: 4. Germline CDR1 and CDR2: MNHEY and SMNVEV (reference sequence). CDR3 in amino acids: CASSLWSSGVETQYF. DNA for the CDR3: TGTGCCAGCAGTTTATGGTCTAGCGGGGTAGAGACCCAGTACTTC.

The chain couples TRBV10-3 to TRBJ1-2; tentatively, D is TRBD1 (5 bases). The CDR3 sequence is 13 residues long. Trimming left V 4 bases short and J 6 bases short, with 12 bases between. Germline values: CDR1 ENHRY, CDR2 SYGVKD. In DNA form, the CDR3 reads TGTGCCATCAGTGTACAGGTCAAGGATGGCTACACCTTC. This encodes CAISVQVKDGYTF.

The V and J genes are TRBV10-1 and TRBJ2-5; TRBD2 agrees at 10 bases. CDR3 length: 15 amino acids. Germline lookup yields CDR1 WNHNN and CDR2 SYGVQD (reference sequence). V dropped 2 bases and J dropped 5; count of bases not matched to a gene: 5. This CDR3 is CASSELAGEAETQYF. Written as DNA, the CDR3 is TGCGCCAGCAGTGAGCTAGCGGGGGAGGCGGAGACCCAGTACTTC.

The DNA of the CDR3 is TGTGCCAGCAGGACAGGGGGGGGCTCCTACGAGCAGTACTTC. Protein sequence: CASRTGGGSYEQYF. This rearrangement joins TRBV2 to TRBJ2-7, with 9 bases identical to TRBD1. Losses at the gene ends were 6 bases for V and 0 bases for J; bases not matched to a gene: 3. CDR3 size: 14 residues. Germline-derived CDR1 and CDR2 are SNHLY and FYNNEI.

This rearrangement joins TRBV13 to TRBJ2-2, with a tentative D call TRBD1 (6 bases). V lost 2 bases and J lost 4, with 14 bases in between. This CDR3 comprises 16 residues. Germline CDR1 reads PRHDT; CDR2 reads FYEKMQ (reference sequence). The CDR3 sequence is CASSLLFGQLTGELFF. CDR3 bases: TGTGCCAGCAGCTTACTCTTTGGACAGCTCACCGGGGAGCTGTTTTTT.

This chain joins TRBV30 and TRBJ2-5; D uncertain. In germline, CDR1 is GTSNPN, CDR2 SVGIG (reference sequence). V dropped 5 bases and J dropped 1 base, with 8 bases sitting between them. The length of the CDR3 is 12 residues. This chain's CDR3 is CAWAETQETQYF. Here the CDR3 DNA reads TGTGCCTGGGCAGAAACCCAAGAGACCCAGTACTTC.

The V call is TRBV28, the J call TRBJ2-7, with 15 bases fitting TRBD2. The CDR3 contains 15 residues. Per the germline V gene, CDR1 is MDHEN and CDR2 is SYDVKM. V shed 2 bases and J 10 bases; nucleotides not matched to a gene: 6. The CDR3 sequence is CASSLLGLAGGDQYF. The CDR3 coding sequence is TGTGCCAGCAGTTTACTAGGACTAGCGGGGGGGGACCAGTACTTC.

The V and J genes are TRBV30 and TRBJ1-5; 7 bases agree with TRBD1. The length of the CDR3 is 15 residues. CDR1 and CDR2 from the germline V gene are GTSNPN and SVGIG (reference sequence). Trimming cost V 2 bases and J 5 bases; bases outside gene matches: 9. The CDR3 sequence: CAWSPGTAYYQPQHF. The CDR3 DNA sequence: TGTGCCTGGAGTCCCGGGACAGCGTATTATCAGCCCCAGCATTTT.

With regard to this clone: Additional DNA sequences in this sample encode the identical CDR3. This sequence joins TRBV19 and TRBJ1-2; 11 bases agree with TRBD1. The V and J ends lost 6 bases and 4 bases, in that order; junction bases with no gene match: 7. The length of the CDR3 is 15 residues. From germline, CDR1 is LNHDA and CDR2 SQIVND (reference sequence). The CDR3 DNA reads TGTGCCAGTAGCCCCGGGACAGGGGGGTCCTATGGCTACACCTTC. Protein product: CASSPGTGGSYGYTF.

The chain carries TRBV19 and TRBJ1-2; TRBD1 agrees at 12 bases. The length of the CDR3 is 15 residues. Germline V gene lookup returns CDR1 LNHDA and CDR2 SQIVND (reference sequence). V was clipped by 4 bases and J by 7 bases; unmatched bases: 7. The CDR3 spells CASSTEGQGAAGYTF. In nucleotides, the CDR3 is TGTGCCAGTAGTACCGAGGGACAGGGGGCAGCTGGCTACACCTTC.

This clone appeared once. The V call is TRBV28, the J call TRBJ1-2; D call uncertain. The germline V and J ends were trimmed by 3 bases and 4 bases, with 12 bases remaining between them. This CDR3 is 14 amino acids long. Per the germline V gene, CDR1 is MDHEN and CDR2 is SYDVKM. CDR3 coding DNA: TGTGCCAGCAGTTTTCGTTGGGGAGTCTATGGCTACACCTTC. Protein sequence: CASSFRWGVYGYTF.

V usage is TRBV11-2 and J usage is TRBJ1-2; perhaps TRBD1 as D (6 bases). The CDR3 covers 16 residues. The germline V gene encodes CDR1 SGHAT and CDR2 FQNNGV. V lost 0 bases and J lost 6, with 17 bases in between. The CDR3 DNA follows: TGTGCCAGCAGCTTAGAAGGGACACCGGGAATAAATGGCTACACCTTC. Protein: CASSLEGTPGINGYTF.

This clone appeared a few times. The DNA for the CDR3 is TGTGCCAGCAGCTTTGCCAGGGGCGAGCAGTACTTC. Its protein is CASSFARGEQYF. This rearrangement joins TRBV5-6 to TRBJ2-7; D is perhaps TRBD1 (6 bases). Trimming left V 2 bases short and J 6 bases short, with 9 bases between. Germline assignment: CDR1 SGHDT and CDR2 YYEEEE. This CDR3 has 12 amino acids.

In its sample, this clone was seen a few times. The chain combines TRBV5-1 with TRBJ2-7, with a weak D call TRBD1 (7 bases). The CDR3 runs to 16 residues. Trimming cost V 2 bases and J 4 bases, with 19 bases left between them. Per the germline V gene, CDR1 is SGHRS and CDR2 is YFSETQ. The CDR3 spells CASSFGQGGSWYEQYF. The CDR3 coding sequence is TGCGCCAGCAGCTTTGGTCAGGGGGGCAGCTGGTACGAGCAGTACTTC.

The rearrangement joins TRBV4-2 to TRBJ2-3; TRBD2 aligns across 9 bases. With 2 bases clipped from V and 0 bases from J, the junction kept 6 bases outside the gene matches. The germline V gene encodes CDR1 LGHNA and CDR2 YNFKEQ. This CDR3 has 17 amino acids. Written as DNA, the CDR3 is TGTGCCAGCAGCCAAACTGGGAGCGGGGGGAGCACAGATACGCAGTATTTT. It codes for CASSQTGSGGSTDTQYF.

The chain links TRBV5-1 to TRBJ2-7; 14 bases map to TRBD2. The V segment lost 3 bases and the J segment 6 bases; nucleotides outside the gene matches: 2. The CDR3 has 14 amino acids. Looked up from germline, CDR1 is SGHRS and CDR2 is YFSETQ. CDR3 nucleotides: TGCGCCAGCAGCTACGGACTAGCGGGGGGCGAGCAGTACTTC. It is translated as CASSYGLAGGEQYF.

The gene calls are TRBV27 and TRBJ2-6; D call uncertain. The CDR3 runs 13 residues. V shed 5 bases and J shed 4 bases, with 6 bases lying between them. Per the germline V gene, CDR1 is MNHEY and CDR2 is SMNVEV (reference sequence). The CDR3 bases are TGTGCCAGCAGTCTTCTGGGGGCCAACGTCCTGACTTTC. Its protein product is CASSLLGANVLTF.

CDR3 DNA: TGTGCCAGCAGTTACGACAGTGAATCCATATATTTT. Protein product: CASSYDSESIYF. The V call is TRBV6-6, the J call TRBJ1-3, with a tentative D call TRBD1 (5 bases). This CDR3 spans 12 amino acids. V was cut by 2 bases and J by 11 bases, with 10 bases left in between. Germline CDR1 reads MNHNY; CDR2 reads SVGAGI (reference sequence).

This clone is a singleton in its sample. The J gene is TRBJ2-1, the V gene TRBV10-3; D perhaps matches TRBD2 (5 bases). V lost 0 bases and J 8 bases, leaving 17 bases between the germline ends. The germline gives CDR1 ENHRY, CDR2 SYGVKD. This CDR3 spans 16 amino acids. The DNA of the CDR3 is TGTGCCATCAGTGAGTCGCGTCCACCTGATAGCGATGAGCAGTTCTTC. Protein product: CAISESRPPDSDEQFF.

This sequence joins TRBV28 and TRBJ1-5; possible D gene TRBD1, 6 bases. The CDR3 loop spans 16 amino acids. The V gene lost 4 bases and the J gene lost 3 bases, with 16 bases spanning the gap. The germline V gene encodes CDR1 MDHEN and CDR2 SYDVKM. Here the CDR3 reads CASSSQRTEINQPQHF. The CDR3 region has the DNA TGTGCCAGCAGTTCGCAGAGGACAGAAATCAATCAGCCCCAGCATTTT.

V usage is TRBV13 and J usage is TRBJ2-1; D call uncertain. CDR1 and CDR2 from the germline V gene are PRHDT and FYEKMQ (reference sequence). This CDR3 comprises 15 residues. V lost 4 bases to trimming and J lost 2 bases, with 12 bases between them. The CDR3 DNA reads as TGTGCCAGCAGCTCGTCTAGGTCCCCCTACAATGAGCAGTTCTTC. Amino acids: CASSSSRSPYNEQFF.

The V gene is TRBV27, the J gene TRBJ1-5; unclear D gene. The germline gives CDR1 MNHEY, CDR2 SMNVEV (reference sequence). CDR3 length: 14 residues. The V gene lost 2 bases and the J gene lost 5 bases, with 10 bases spanning the gap. The CDR3 sequence is CASSLLGGYQPQHF. Here the CDR3 DNA reads TGTGCCAGCAGTTTACTTGGCGGCTATCAGCCCCAGCATTTT.

The chain has TRBV7-3 and TRBJ2-3, with D perhaps matching TRBD1 (6 bases). V was cut by 4 bases and J by 1 base, with 15 bases left in between. The CDR3 has 16 amino acids. Germline loops: CDR1 SGHTA, CDR2 FQGTGA. In DNA form, the CDR3 reads TGTGCCAGCAGCTCCCGAGGGGGAAGGGGCACAGATACGCAGTATTTT. This translates into CASSSRGGRGTDTQYF.

This clone occurred a few times. The V call is TRBV28, the J call TRBJ2-5; 7 nucleotides agree with TRBD1. The CDR3 totals 14 residues. V trimming: 2 bases; J trimming: 5 bases; junction bases outside the gene matches: 5. Germline V gene sequence: CDR1 MDHEN, CDR2 SYDVKM. The CDR3 here is CASSLQGEGETQYF. The DNA for the CDR3 is TGTGCCAGCAGTTTACAGGGGGAAGGGGAGACCCAGTACTTC.

The V and J genes are TRBV10-1 and TRBJ2-5, with no clear D. V gave up 6 bases and J gave up 9 bases, with 14 bases separating them. Germline CDR1 is WNHNN and CDR2 is SYGVQD (reference sequence). The CDR3 runs to 12 residues. The DNA for the CDR3 is TGCGCCAGCAGCCCTCGCAGTGGGCCCCAGTACTTC. This encodes CASSPRSGPQYF.

V is TRBV29-1 and J is TRBJ2-2; 8 bases align to TRBD1. The germline V gene encodes CDR1 SQVTM and CDR2 ANQGSEA. The CDR3 loop spans 12 amino acids. V shed 5 bases, J shed 5 bases, and the junction held 1 base outside the gene matches. CDR3 amino acids: CSVQGATGELFF. As DNA, the CDR3 is TGCAGCGTTCAGGGGGCAACCGGGGAGCTGTTTTTT.

This chain connects TRBV25-1 to TRBJ1-3; possibly TRBD1 for D (5 bases). The CDR3 covers 13 residues. The germline V and J ends were trimmed by 2 bases and 8 bases, with 10 bases remaining between them. Germline V gene sequence: CDR1 MGHDK, CDR2 SYGVNS. DNA of the CDR3: TGTGCCAGCAGTGAACAGGGTGTGGACACCATATATTTT. This gives the protein CASSEQGVDTIYF.

In this sample, this clone turned up once. V usage is TRBV9 and J usage is TRBJ1-1; D unresolved. Trimming took 1 base from V and 4 from J, leaving 8 bases between them. The CDR3 is 13 amino acids. Germline CDR1 is SGDLS and CDR2 is YYNGEE. The CDR3 DNA is TGTGCCAGCAGCGTACAGGTGGGCACTGAAGCTTTCTTT. It encodes CASSVQVGTEAFF.

The chain links TRBV5-1 to TRBJ2-1; 9 nucleotides align to TRBD1. The length of the CDR3 is 15 residues. Germline CDR1 SGHRS, CDR2 YFSETQ. With V trimmed by 3 bases and J by 7 bases, 8 bases remained unmatched. CDR3 loop: CASSSGTGMGNEQFF. CDR3 coding DNA: TGCGCCAGCAGCTCCGGGACAGGGATGGGTAATGAGCAGTTCTTC. The full variable domain, completed using reference TRBV5-1 and TRBJ2-1, is KAGVTQTPRYLIKTRGQQVTLSCSPISGHRSVSWYQQTPGQGLQFLFEYFSETQRNKGNFPGRFSGRQFSNSRSEMNVSTLELGDSALYLCASSSGTGMGNEQFFGPGTRLTVL.